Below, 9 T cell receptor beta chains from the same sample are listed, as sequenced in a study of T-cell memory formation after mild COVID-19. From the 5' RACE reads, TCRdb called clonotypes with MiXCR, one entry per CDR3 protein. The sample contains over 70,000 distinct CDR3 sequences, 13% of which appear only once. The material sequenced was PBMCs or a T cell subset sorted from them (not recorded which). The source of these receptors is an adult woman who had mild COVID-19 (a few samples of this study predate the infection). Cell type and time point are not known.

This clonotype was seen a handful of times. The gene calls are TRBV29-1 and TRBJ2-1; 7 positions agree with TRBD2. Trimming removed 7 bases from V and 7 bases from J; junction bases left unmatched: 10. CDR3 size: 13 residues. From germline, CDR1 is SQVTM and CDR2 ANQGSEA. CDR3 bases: TGCAGCGCTGGGGGACTGGGGGGGAATGAGCAGTTCTTC. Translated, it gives CSAGGLGGNEQFF.

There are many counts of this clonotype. The CDR3 protein is CASSFRDPSYNEQFF. CDR3 sequence (DNA): TGCGCCAGCAGCTTTCGGGACCCTTCGTACAATGAGCAGTTCTTC. V is TRBV5-1 and J is TRBJ2-1; D may match TRBD1 or TRBD2 (5 bases each). The V gene lost 2 bases and the J gene lost 4 bases, with 13 bases spanning the gap. CDR3 length: 15 residues. The germline V gene has CDR1 SGHRS and CDR2 YFSETQ.

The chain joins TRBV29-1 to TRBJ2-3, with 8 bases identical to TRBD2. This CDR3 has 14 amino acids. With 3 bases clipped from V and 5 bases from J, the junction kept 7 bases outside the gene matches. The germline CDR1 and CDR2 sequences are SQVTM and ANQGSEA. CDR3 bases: TGCAGCGTTGATCGCGGGGGGCCCTTAGATACGCAGTATTTT. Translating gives CSVDRGGPLDTQYF.

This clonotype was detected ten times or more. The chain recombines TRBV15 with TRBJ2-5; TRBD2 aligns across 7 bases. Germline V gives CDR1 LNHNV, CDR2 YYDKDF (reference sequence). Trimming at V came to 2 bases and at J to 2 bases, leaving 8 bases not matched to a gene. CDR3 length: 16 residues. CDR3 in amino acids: CATSRSRASGQETQYF. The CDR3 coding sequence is TGTGCCACCAGCAGATCCCGGGCTAGCGGACAAGAGACCCAGTACTTC.

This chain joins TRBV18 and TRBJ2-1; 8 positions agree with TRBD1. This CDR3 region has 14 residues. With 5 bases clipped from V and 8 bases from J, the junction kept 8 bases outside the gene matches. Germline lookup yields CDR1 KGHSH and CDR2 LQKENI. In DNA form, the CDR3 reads TGTGCCAGCTCATCCTCTGACAGGGGCGATGAGCAGTTCTTC. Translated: CASSSSDRGDEQFF.

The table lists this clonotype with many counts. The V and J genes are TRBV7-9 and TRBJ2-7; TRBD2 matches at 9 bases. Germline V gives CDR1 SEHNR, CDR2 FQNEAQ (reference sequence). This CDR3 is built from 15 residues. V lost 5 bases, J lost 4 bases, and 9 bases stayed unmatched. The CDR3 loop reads CASSPKREANYEQYF. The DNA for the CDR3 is TGTGCCAGCAGCCCCAAGCGGGAGGCTAATTACGAGCAGTACTTC.

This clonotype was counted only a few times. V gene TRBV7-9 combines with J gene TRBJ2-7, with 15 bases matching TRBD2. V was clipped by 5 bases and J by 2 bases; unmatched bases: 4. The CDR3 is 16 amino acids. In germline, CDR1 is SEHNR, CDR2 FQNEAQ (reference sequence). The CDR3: CASSQGLAGGAYEQYF. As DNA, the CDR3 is TGTGCCAGCAGCCAGGGACTAGCGGGAGGTGCCTACGAGCAGTACTTC. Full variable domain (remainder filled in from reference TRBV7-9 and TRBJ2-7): DTGVSQNPRHKITKRGQNVTFRCDPISEHNRLYWYRQTLGQGPEFLTYFQNEAQLEKSRLLSDRFSAERPKGSFSTLEIQRTEQGDSAMYLCASSQGLAGGAYEQYFGPGTRLTVT.

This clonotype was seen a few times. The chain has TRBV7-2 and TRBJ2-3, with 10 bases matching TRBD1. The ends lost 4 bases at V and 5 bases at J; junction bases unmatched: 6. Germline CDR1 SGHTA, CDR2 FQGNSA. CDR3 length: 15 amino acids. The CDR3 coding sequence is TGTGCCAGCAGCTCTTGGGACAGGGGAGGAGATACGCAGTATTTT. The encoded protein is CASSSWDRGGDTQYF. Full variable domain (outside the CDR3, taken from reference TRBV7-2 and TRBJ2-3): GAGVSQSPSNKVTEKGKDVELRCDPISGHTALYWYRQSLGQGLEFLIYFQGNSAPDKSGLPSDRFSAERTGGSVSTLTIQRTQQEDSAVYLCASSSWDRGGDTQYFGPGTRLTVL.

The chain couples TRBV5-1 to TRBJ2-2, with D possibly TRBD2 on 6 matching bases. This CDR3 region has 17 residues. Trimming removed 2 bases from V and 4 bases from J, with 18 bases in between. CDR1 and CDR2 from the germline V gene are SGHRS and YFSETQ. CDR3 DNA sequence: TGCGCCAGCAGCTTAGTACCCGGGAGCCTGGGCACCGGGGAGCTGTTTTTT. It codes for CASSLVPGSLGTGELFF. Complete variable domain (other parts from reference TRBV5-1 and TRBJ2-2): KAGVTQTPRYLIKTRGQQVTLSCSPISGHRSVSWYQQTPGQGLQFLFEYFSETQRNKGNFPGRFSGRQFSNSRSEMNVSTLELGDSALYLCASSLVPGSLGTGELFFGEGSRLTVL.